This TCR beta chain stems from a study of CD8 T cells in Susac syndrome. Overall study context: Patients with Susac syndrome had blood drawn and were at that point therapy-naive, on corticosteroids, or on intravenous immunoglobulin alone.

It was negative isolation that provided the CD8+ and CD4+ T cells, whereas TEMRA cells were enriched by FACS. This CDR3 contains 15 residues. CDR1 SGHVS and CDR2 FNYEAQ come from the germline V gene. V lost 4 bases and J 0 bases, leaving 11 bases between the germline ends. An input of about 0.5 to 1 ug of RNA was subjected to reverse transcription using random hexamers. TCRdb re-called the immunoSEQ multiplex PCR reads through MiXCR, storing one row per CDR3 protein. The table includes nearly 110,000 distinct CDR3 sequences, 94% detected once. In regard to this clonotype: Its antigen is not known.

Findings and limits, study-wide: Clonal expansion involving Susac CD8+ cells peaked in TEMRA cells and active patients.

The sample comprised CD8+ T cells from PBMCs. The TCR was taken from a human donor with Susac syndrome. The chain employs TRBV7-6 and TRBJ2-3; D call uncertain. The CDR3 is CASSSETFSTDTQYF. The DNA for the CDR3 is TGTGCCAGCAGCTCCGAGACATTTAGCACAGATACGCAGTATTTT. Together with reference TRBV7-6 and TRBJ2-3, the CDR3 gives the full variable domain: GAGVSQSPRYKVTKRGQDVALRCDPISGHVSLYWYRQALGQGPEFLTYFNYEAQQDKSGLPNDRFSAERPEGSISTLTIQRTEQRDSAMYRCASSSETFSTDTQYFGPGTRLTVL.